This passage covers 28 T cell receptor beta chains from one sample sequenced in a study of somatic mutations in cytotoxic T cells in rheumatoid arthritis. The data were produced by immunoSEQ multiplex PCR, yet TCRdb's version contains in-frame clones alone and is incomplete. The top ten clones hold 15% of a sample with over 15,000 clones, 70% to 90% of them seen once. The sequenced material came from CD8+ T cells sorted from blood. The receptors shown here come from a man aged 35 to 55 in good health.

The gene calls are TRBV11-2 and TRBJ1-1; D gene ambiguous. V lost 3 bases and J 0 bases, leaving 14 bases between the germline ends. Germline V gene sequence: CDR1 SGHAT, CDR2 FQNNGV. The CDR3 length is 16 residues. The CDR3 coding sequence is TGTGCCAGCAGCTTCAACTCCGGGGAATTGAACACTGAAGCTTTCTTT. It encodes CASSFNSGELNTEAFF.

Only one count was recorded for this clone. The chain combines TRBV19 with TRBJ1-2, with D maybe TRBD1 (6 bases). With 7 bases removed from V and 4 bases from J, the gap between germline ends came to 22 bases. The germline gives CDR1 LNHDA, CDR2 SQIVND (reference sequence). The CDR3 is 16 residues long. The CDR3 DNA reads TGTGCCAGTACCGTATCTTGGGGGCTACCGAGCTATGGCTACACCTTC. Protein: CASTVSWGLPSYGYTF.

The gene calls are TRBV27 and TRBJ2-7; 10 bases are shared with TRBD1. Germline V gene sequence: CDR1 MNHEY, CDR2 SMNVEV (reference sequence). Trimming took 6 bases from V and 4 from J; bases not matched to a gene: 15. CDR3 length: 17 amino acids. DNA of the CDR3: TGTGCCAGCAGCTCCGACGGGACAGGGGCGAAACTTTACGAGCAGTACTTC. Translation: CASSSDGTGAKLYEQYF.

The CDR3 protein is CATSSYSLSYEQYF. The CDR3 DNA sequence: TGTGCCACCAGCTCGTACAGCCTCTCCTACGAGCAGTACTTC. The rearrangement uses TRBV15 and TRBJ2-7; D ambiguous. Germline V gene sequence: CDR1 LNHNV, CDR2 YYDKDF (reference sequence). V shed 5 bases and J shed 0 bases, with 11 bases lying between them. CDR3 length: 14 residues.

This clone was recorded only once. The chain combines TRBV5-8 with TRBJ2-7, with 9 bases aligning to TRBD1. Germline V lookup: CDR1 SGHTS, CDR2 YDEGEE. The CDR3 totals 15 residues. Trimming cost V 4 bases and J 3 bases; bases outside gene matches: 8. The CDR3 reads CASSLGQGPVYEQYF. In nucleotides, the CDR3 is TGTGCCAGCAGCCTGGGACAGGGCCCAGTCTACGAGCAGTACTTC.

The J gene is TRBJ2-7, the V gene TRBV7-7, with D tentatively TRBD1 (7 bases). V was pared by 1 base and J by 1 base, with 11 bases between. In germline, CDR1 is SSHAT, CDR2 FNYEAQ (reference sequence). The CDR3 covers 15 residues. Here the CDR3 DNA reads TGTGCCAGCAGCTTAGGGGCAGGGGGGTCCTACGAGCAGTACTTC. Encoded protein: CASSLGAGGSYEQYF.

The chain carries TRBV4-1 and TRBJ1-2; perhaps TRBD1 as D (5 bases). CDR1 MGHRA and CDR2 YSYEKL come from the germline V gene. Trimming removed 0 bases at V and 4 bases at J, with 9 bases between. This CDR3 contains 14 residues. CDR3 nucleotide sequence: TGCGCCAGCAGCCAAGATGGGGGAAGCTATGGCTACACCTTC. It encodes CASSQDGGSYGYTF.

The chain has TRBV7-9 and TRBJ2-1; D is ambiguous. Trimming left V 5 bases short and J 6 bases short, with 8 bases between. This CDR3 spans 12 amino acids. Germline V gene sequence: CDR1 SEHNR, CDR2 FQNEAQ (reference sequence). The chain's CDR3 is CASSTSGNEQFF. CDR3 DNA: TGTGCCAGCAGCACAAGTGGCAATGAGCAGTTCTTC.

This clone was recorded only once. The V and J genes are TRBV6-1 and TRBJ2-3, with TRBD1 matching over 8 bases. CDR1 and CDR2 from the germline V gene are MNHNS and SASEGT. Trimming cost V 2 bases and J 3 bases; bases outside gene matches: 1. There are 14 residues in the CDR3. This CDR3 reads CASSETGGTDTQYF. The CDR3 DNA reads as TGTGCCAGCAGTGAAACAGGGGGTACAGATACGCAGTATTTT.

Comment on this clone: Other DNA variants within this sample encode the same CDR3. The genes are TRBV7-2 and TRBJ2-5, with 11 bases matching TRBD2. The ends lost 3 bases at V and 4 bases at J; junction bases unmatched: 4. Germline values: CDR1 SGHTA, CDR2 FQGNSA. This CDR3 has 15 residues. The CDR3: CASSFLAGGGETQYF. CDR3 bases: TGTGCCAGCAGCTTCCTAGCGGGAGGAGGAGAGACCCAGTACTTC.

The rearrangement joins TRBV28 to TRBJ2-5, with D possibly being TRBD1 (5 bases). Trimming cost V 5 bases and J 0 bases, with 13 bases left between them. The CDR3 totals 15 residues. CDR1 is MDHEN and CDR2 is SYDVKM in the germline V gene. CDR3 loop: CASSHTQGYQETQYF. In nucleotides, the CDR3 is TGTGCCAGCAGTCACACTCAGGGTTACCAAGAGACCCAGTACTTC.

The chain carries TRBV19 and TRBJ2-1, with 8 bases fitting TRBD2. After removal of 6 bases from V and 4 bases from J, the junction contained 5 bases not matched to a gene. The length of the CDR3 is 14 residues. Germline V lookup: CDR1 LNHDA, CDR2 SQIVND (reference sequence). CDR3 in amino acids: CASSRLAGYNEQFF. CDR3 coding DNA: TGTGCCAGTAGCAGGCTAGCGGGTTACAATGAGCAGTTCTTC.

The CDR3 sequence: CASSKGTGMNTEAFF. CDR3 DNA sequence: TGTGCCAGCAGTAAAGGGACAGGGATGAACACTGAAGCTTTCTTT. The J gene is TRBJ1-1, the V gene TRBV27; 9 positions agree with TRBD1. CDR3 size: 15 residues. The J segment lost 0 bases and the V segment lost 5 bases, leaving 4 bases of the junction unmatched. Germline-derived CDR1 and CDR2 are MNHEY and SMNVEV (reference sequence).

This clone was seen a handful of times. This sequence joins TRBV10-3 and TRBJ1-5; possible D gene TRBD1, 6 bases. The CDR3 loop spans 15 amino acids. Trimming left V 4 bases short and J 4 bases short, with 14 bases between. The germline CDR1 and CDR2 sequences are ENHRY and SYGVKD. The CDR3 reads CAISALSGDNQPQHF. CDR3 coding DNA: TGTGCCATCAGTGCCCTTTCAGGGGATAATCAGCCCCAGCATTTT.

The chain carries TRBV29-1 and TRBJ2-1; a possible D gene is TRBD1 (5 bases). This CDR3 has 13 residues. Germline V gives CDR1 SQVTM, CDR2 ANQGSEA. V lost 8 bases and J lost 4, with 15 bases in between. DNA of the CDR3: TGCAGCTCCTCGGGCAGGGAATACAATGAGCAGTTCTTC. This translates into CSSSGREYNEQFF.

This chain links TRBV4-3 with TRBJ2-1; D unclear. The germline gives CDR1 LGHNA, CDR2 YSLEER. This CDR3 region has 17 residues. V was shortened by 0 bases and J by 9 bases, with 21 bases between the two germline ends. The CDR3 reads CASSQESIPAAAFEQFF. CDR3 DNA sequence: TGCGCCAGCAGCCAAGAAAGTATTCCGGCCGCTGCATTTGAGCAGTTCTTC.

This chain connects TRBV27 to TRBJ2-7, with 7 nucleotides matching TRBD2. V lost 6 bases, J lost 2 bases, and 4 bases stayed unmatched. This CDR3 contains 13 residues. Per germline, CDR1 MNHEY and CDR2 SMNVEV (reference sequence). The CDR3 protein is CASRGLSTYEQYF. The CDR3 nucleotides are TGTGCCAGCAGGGGACTATCCACCTACGAGCAGTACTTC.

V usage is TRBV4-3 and J usage is TRBJ2-5, with TRBD2 identical over 8 bases. Judging by the DNA end, TRBJ2-7 fits better; the J call may be wrong. Looked up from germline, CDR1 is LGHNA and CDR2 is YSLEER. This CDR3 has 14 residues. The CDR3 sequence is CASSQGLANYEQYF. CDR3 coding DNA: TGCGCCAGCAGCCAAGGACTAGCGAACTACGAGCAGTACTTC.

This rearrangement joins TRBV6-5 to TRBJ2-3; D possibly matches TRBD1 or TRBD2 (5 bases each). The germline gives CDR1 MNHEY, CDR2 SVGAGI. CDR3 size: 14 residues. V was clipped by 3 bases and J by 2 bases, with 9 bases between them. In DNA form, the CDR3 reads TGTGCCAGCAGTTATGGGGGTCCCACAGATACGCAGTATTTT. Its translation is CASSYGGPTDTQYF.

This clone was recorded once. The V and J genes are TRBV5-1 and TRBJ2-1; D is uncertain. Trimming took 0 bases from V and 7 from J, leaving 11 bases between them. The CDR3 contains 14 residues. Germline lookup yields CDR1 SGHRS and CDR2 YFSETQ. CDR3 sequence (DNA): TGCGCCAGCAGCTTGGGTGTCGGACCTAATGAGCAGTTCTTC. Encoded protein: CASSLGVGPNEQFF.

This chain uses TRBV7-8 with TRBJ2-5, with D hard to call. Trimming left V 2 bases short and J 5 bases short, with 3 bases between. Germline CDR1 and CDR2: SGHVS and FQNEAQ. The CDR3 consists of 11 residues. CDR3 in DNA: TGTGCCAGCAGCTTAATCGAGACCCAGTACTTC. It translates to CASSLIETQYF.

The rearrangement uses TRBV7-2 and TRBJ2-5; 8 bases fit TRBD1. CDR1 is SGHTA, CDR2 FQGNSA, per germline. The CDR3 is made up of 15 amino acids. Germline trimming cut 4 bases from V and 4 bases from J; bases unmatched to any gene: 8. For the CDR3, the DNA is TGTGCCAGCAGCTCGAATGGACAGGGCGCAGAGACCCAGTACTTC. It is translated as CASSSNGQGAETQYF.

This clone was detected only once. The J gene is TRBJ1-1, the V gene TRBV6-1; D gene uncertain. From germline, CDR1 is MNHNS and CDR2 SASEGT. The CDR3 loop spans 10 amino acids. Trimming stripped 7 bases from V and 5 bases from J, with 5 bases between. The CDR3 sequence is CASKGTEAFF. Here the CDR3 DNA reads TGTGCCAGCAAGGGTACTGAAGCTTTCTTT.

The chain is built from TRBV19 and TRBJ2-2; 7 bases map to TRBD2. Germline V gives CDR1 LNHDA, CDR2 SQIVND (reference sequence). The CDR3 runs to 15 residues. With V trimmed by 4 bases and J by 5 bases, 7 bases remained unmatched. The CDR3 bases are TGTGCCAGTAGTACAAGTACTAGCGTGACCGGGGAGCTGTTTTTT. It codes for CASSTSTSVTGELFF.

This sequence joins TRBV4-3 and TRBJ1-1; D is perhaps TRBD1 (5 bases). V lost 0 bases to trimming and J lost 8 bases, with 10 bases between them. The CDR3 runs 13 residues. From germline, CDR1 is LGHNA and CDR2 YSLEER. DNA of the CDR3: TGCGCCAGCAGCCAAGAGTGGGGGTGGGAAGCTTTCTTT. Its protein product is CASSQEWGWEAFF.

This clone is a singleton in its sample. This rearrangement joins TRBV19 to TRBJ2-1; perhaps D is TRBD1 or TRBD2 (5 bases each). Germline lookup yields CDR1 LNHDA and CDR2 SQIVND (reference sequence). There are 15 residues in the CDR3. The V end was cut by 3 bases, the J end by 10 bases, with 19 bases between. Here the CDR3 reads CASSIWQGSENEQFF. CDR3 bases: TGTGCCAGTAGTATTTGGCAGGGTAGCGAAAACGAGCAGTTCTTC.

This clone was seen just once. The rearrangement joins TRBV28 to TRBJ1-5; D gene unclear. V was shortened by 3 bases and J by 2 bases, with 17 bases between the two germline ends. From germline, CDR1 is MDHEN and CDR2 SYDVKM. This CDR3 comprises 17 residues. The CDR3: CASSFPRAPMGNQPQHF. DNA for the CDR3: TGTGCCAGCAGTTTCCCCCGGGCCCCTATGGGCAATCAGCCCCAGCATTTT.

The chain joins TRBV7-9 to TRBJ2-3; D gene ambiguous. Deletions cut 4 bases from V and 2 bases from J, with 16 bases between. The CDR3 consists of 16 residues. Germline assignment: CDR1 SEHNR and CDR2 FQNEAQ (reference sequence). CDR3 sequence: CASSSASRMPTDTQYF. The DNA of the CDR3 is TGTGCCAGCAGCTCCGCCTCTCGGATGCCCACAGATACGCAGTATTTT.